These T cell receptor beta chains were read from a single sample in a study of identifying expanded T cells in peripheral blood. Data came from immunoSEQ multiplex PCR; TCRdb stores just in-frame clones and leaves some out. This table holds 97,000 or so clones, roughly 88% found once. The material sequenced was blood. Source of these receptors: a person between 18 and 75 years old in good health. Both conserved end residues are part of each CDR3. The D gene is left open where the match is weak. The listing skips clone size in some rows; elsewhere it reads once, few, many or a size class.

d_call clone_size j_call v_call cdr3_aa cdr3_nt
. . TRBJ2-3 TRBV6-5 CASSWGLANTQYF TGTGCCAGCAGTTGGGGGCTAGCAAATACGCAGTATTTT
TRBD2 . TRBJ2-7 TRBV4-3 CASSQDLASGSPYEQYF TGCGCCAGCAGCCAAGACCTAGCTAGCGGTTCCCCCTACGAGCAGTACTTC
TRBD1 . TRBJ2-1 TRBV19 CASNRQGVGNEQFF TGTGCCAGTAACAGACAGGGGGTCGGTAATGAGCAGTTCTTC
. . TRBJ2-7 TRBV29-1 CSVEKGHSYEQYF TGCAGCGTTGAAAAGGGACACAGCTACGAGCAGTACTTC
. . TRBJ1-1 TRBV5-1 CASSLGTNRVGTEAFF TGCGCCAGCAGCTTGGGTACCAACAGGGTCGGAACTGAAGCTTTCTTT
TRBD2 . TRBJ2-7 TRBV28 CASSLSGTSGNYEQYF TGTGCCAGCAGTCTATCCGGGACTAGCGGGAACTACGAGCAGTACTTC
TRBD2 . TRBJ2-7 TRBV15 CATSGNWEGGSPGPYEQYF TGTGCCACCAGCGGGAACTGGGAGGGAGGTAGTCCCGGCCCCTACGAGCAGTACTTC
TRBD2 . TRBJ2-1 TRBV5-1 CASISTSGTNEQFF TGCGCCAGCATCTCGACTAGCGGGACCAATGAGCAGTTCTTC
TRBD1 . TRBJ1-1 TRBV29-1 CSVEGQGLREAFF TGCAGCGTGGAGGGACAGGGTCTAAGGGAAGCTTTCTTT
TRBD2 few TRBJ2-1 TRBV11-3 CASSLVPAGGRVEQFF TGTGCCAGCAGCTTAGTCCCAGCGGGGGGGAGGGTTGAGCAGTTCTTC
. . TRBJ2-7 TRBV5-4 CASSQDRSYEQYF TGTGCCAGCAGCCAGGACAGATCCTACGAGCAGTACTTC
TRBD1 . TRBJ1-3 TRBV6-5 CASSYGTGISGNTIYF TGTGCCAGCAGTTACGGGACAGGCATCTCTGGAAACACCATATATTTT
. . TRBJ1-5 TRBV30 CAWSRTVGNQPQHF TGTGCCTGGAGCAGGACCGTCGGCAATCAGCCCCAGCATTTT
TRBD2 . TRBJ2-7 TRBV30 CAWSVYLLAGGSEQYF TGTGCCTGGAGTGTATATCTCCTAGCGGGAGGGAGCGAGCAGTACTTC
. once TRBJ2-2 TRBV30 CAWRLGGGELFF TGTGCCTGGAGGCTGGGCGGCGGGGAGCTGTTTTTT
TRBD2 . TRBJ2-2 TRBV7-3 CASSLGTSATGELFF TGTGCCAGCAGCTTGGGGACTAGCGCCACCGGGGAGCTGTTTTTT
. few TRBJ2-7 TRBV7-6 CASSLVRGSTYEQYF TGTGCCAGCAGCTTAGTCCGGGGGAGTACCTACGAGCAGTACTTC
TRBD2 . TRBJ2-1 TRBV28 CASSPRLAGDEQFF TGTGCCAGCAGTCCAAGACTAGCGGGAGATGAGCAGTTCTTC
. . TRBJ1-2 TRBV6-5 CASSYGAGQIYGYTF TGTGCCAGCAGTTACGGGGCTGGACAGATCTATGGCTACACCTTC
TRBD2 . TRBJ2-7 TRBV4-1 CASSRTSGSYEQYF TGCGCCAGCAGCCGGACTAGCGGGAGTTACGAGCAGTACTTC
TRBD1 . TRBJ1-1 TRBV27 CASSRGQTMNTEAFF TGTGCCAGCAGCCGGGGACAGACGATGAACACTGAAGCTTTCTTT
. . TRBJ1-1 TRBV11-2 CASSLDPGIGTEAFF TGTGCCAGCAGCTTAGATCCCGGTATAGGCACTGAAGCTTTCTTT
. . TRBJ2-2 TRBV29-1 CSAEGGQYTGELFF TGCAGCGCCGAGGGGGGTCAGTACACCGGGGAGCTGTTTTTT
TRBD1 . TRBJ2-6 TRBV9 CASSVDPGTGTGANVLTF TGTGCCAGCAGCGTAGACCCTGGGACAGGGACTGGGGCCAACGTCCTGACTTTC